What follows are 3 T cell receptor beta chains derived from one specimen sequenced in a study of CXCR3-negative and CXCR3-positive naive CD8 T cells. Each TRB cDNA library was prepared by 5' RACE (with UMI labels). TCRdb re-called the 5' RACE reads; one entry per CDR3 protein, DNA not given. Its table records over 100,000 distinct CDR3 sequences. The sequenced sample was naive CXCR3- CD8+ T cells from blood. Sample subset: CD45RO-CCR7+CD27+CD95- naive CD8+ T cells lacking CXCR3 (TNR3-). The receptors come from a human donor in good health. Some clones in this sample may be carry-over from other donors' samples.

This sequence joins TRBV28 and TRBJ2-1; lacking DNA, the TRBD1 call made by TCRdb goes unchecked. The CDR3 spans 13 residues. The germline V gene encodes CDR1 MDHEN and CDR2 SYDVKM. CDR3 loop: CASSPVGGVEQFF.

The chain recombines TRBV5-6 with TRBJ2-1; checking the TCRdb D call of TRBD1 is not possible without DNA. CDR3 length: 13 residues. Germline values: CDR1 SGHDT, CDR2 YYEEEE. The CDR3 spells CASSRGRRNEQFF.

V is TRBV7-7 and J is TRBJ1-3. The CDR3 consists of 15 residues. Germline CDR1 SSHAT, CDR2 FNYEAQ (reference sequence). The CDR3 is CASSLDLSSGNTIYF.